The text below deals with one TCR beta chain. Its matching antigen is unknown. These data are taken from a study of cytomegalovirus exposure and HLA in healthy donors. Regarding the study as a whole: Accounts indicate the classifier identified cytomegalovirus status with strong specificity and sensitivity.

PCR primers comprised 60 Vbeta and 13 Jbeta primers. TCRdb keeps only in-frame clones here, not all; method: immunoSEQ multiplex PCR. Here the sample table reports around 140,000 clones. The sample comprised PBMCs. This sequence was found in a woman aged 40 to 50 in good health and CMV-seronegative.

The CDR3, as DNA: TGTGCCAGCAGCGTGGGACAGGGGTCCTCTGGCTACACCTTC. This translates into CASSVGQGSSGYTF. The chain has TRBV7-2 and TRBJ1-2; 10 bases map to TRBD1. CDR1 and CDR2 from the germline V gene are SGHTA and FQGNSA. Losses at the gene ends were 5 bases for V and 7 bases for J; bases not matched to a gene: 7. The CDR3 covers 14 residues. The full variable domain, completed using reference TRBV7-2 and TRBJ1-2, is GAGVSQSPSNKVTEKGKDVELRCDPISGHTALYWYRQSLGQGLEFLIYFQGNSAPDKSGLPSDRFSAERTGGSVSTLTIQRTQQEDSAVYLCASSVGQGSSGYTFGSGTRLTVV.